The rows below give T cell receptor beta chains drawn from one sample of a study of cytomegalovirus exposure and HLA in healthy donors. Profiled with immunoSEQ multiplex PCR; TCRdb holds only in-frame clones, not every one. Here the sample spans approximately 170,000 clones, around 75% being singletons. The material sequenced was PBMCs. The receptors here all came from a man between 18 and 29 years old in good health and CMV-seropositive. The CDR3 runs from the conserved cysteine through the conserved F or W. Fields, in order: clone size, D gene, CDR3 length, V gene, J gene, CDR3 DNA, CDR3 protein. A D gene is named only where the DNA matches it firmly. Expanded clones are given a class, and other clones once, few, many or no size at all.

>once|TRBD2|14|TRBV5-1|TRBJ2-3
TGCGCCAGCGTACTAGCGGGATTCCCGGATACGCAGTATTTT
CASVLAGFPDTQYF
>-|TRBD2|19|TRBV15|TRBJ2-1
TGTGCCACCAGCAGAGATAGCCGGTCGGGGGCTAGCGGGCGCAATGAGCAGTTCTTC
CATSRDSRSGASGRNEQFF
>few|-|18|TRBV5-1|TRBJ2-3
TGCGCCAGCAGCTTACAATCCCCGGGACTTAATGTTAAAGATACGCAGTATTTT
CASSLQSPGLNVKDTQYF
>-|TRBD1|15|TRBV25-1|TRBJ2-5
TGTGCCAGCAGTCTCGGACAGGGGGCGGGGGAGACCCAGTACTTC
CASSLGQGAGETQYF
>-|TRBD2|16|TRBV27|TRBJ2-3
TGTGCCAGCAGTCGCCTACTAGCGGGAGGCCCAGATACGCAGTATTTT
CASSRLLAGGPDTQYF
>once|-|14|TRBV7-9|TRBJ1-4
TGTGCCAGCAGCATCCGACAGTATAATGAAAAACTGTTTTTT
CASSIRQYNEKLFF
>-|-|15|TRBV7-9|TRBJ2-3
TGTGCCAGCAGCCCACAGGCTTCTAGCACAGATACGCAGTATTTT
CASSPQASSTDTQYF
>-|-|11|TRBV28|TRBJ1-1
TGTGCCAGCAGTTTCGGGTGGCGAGCTTTCTTT
CASSFGWRAFF
>-|-|15|TRBV21-1|TRBJ1-6
TGTGCCAGCAGCCCAACGGGACAGTACGATTCACCCCTCCACTTT
CASSPTGQYDSPLHF
>once|TRBD2|15|TRBV19|TRBJ2-1
TGTGCCAGCAAGCCGGGACTAGCGAGACGGGGTGAGCAGTTCTTC
CASKPGLARRGEQFF
>-|TRBD1|16|TRBV25-1|TRBJ1-1
TGTGCCAGCTGGGGGGGCAGGGGGCTTCGGGACACTGAAGCTTTCTTT
CASWGGRGLRDTEAFF
>-|-|15|TRBV19|TRBJ2-5
TGTGCCAGTAGTAGCCCCGTACAGGGTATAGAGACCCAGTACTTC
CASSSPVQGIETQYF
>-|-|14|TRBV5-1|TRBJ1-2
TGCGCCAGCAGCTTGGCCACGGGTAACTATGGCTACACCTTC
CASSLATGNYGYTF
>-|-|15|TRBV5-1|TRBJ2-1
TGCGCCAGCAGCTTGGCCACGGGGAAGGACAATGAGCAGTTCTTC
CASSLATGKDNEQFF
>-|TRBD1|15|TRBV28|TRBJ1-1
TGTGCCAGCAGTTTAGGGACAGGGCTTTACACTGAAGCTTTCTTT
CASSLGTGLYTEAFF
>-|TRBD2|15|TRBV29-1|TRBJ2-3
TGCAGCGTTGAAGGGGGCGGGGGGAGCACAGATACGCAGTATTTT
CSVEGGGGSTDTQYF
>-|TRBD2|14|TRBV6-1|TRBJ2-1
TGTGCCAGCAGTGGAAACCGAGCGGGGGGTACGCAGTTCTTC
CASSGNRAGGTQFF